This TCR beta chain appears in the sequencing data of a study of cytomegalovirus exposure and HLA in healthy donors. Findings and limits, study-wide: Within an earlier analysis, most TCR beta V segments proved productive either about 87% or about 30% of the time.

The primer mix had 60 Vbeta and 13 Jbeta primers. Profiling relied on immunoSEQ multiplex PCR, and the TCRdb table lists in-frame clones only, not all of them. This sample has roughly 150,000 clones, with 65% to 80% found just once. As concerns this clone: Its specificity is unknown.

The receptor was isolated from a male donor in good health and CMV-seronegative. Sequences were obtained from PBMCs.

The DNA of the CDR3 is TGCGCCAGCAGAGGGGGAGCCCCGGGCTACGAGCAGTACTTC. Translation gives CASRGGAPGYEQYF. This chain connects TRBV4-1 to TRBJ2-7, with a possible D match to TRBD1 (6 bases). This CDR3 is built from 14 residues. The germline CDR1 and CDR2 sequences are MGHRA and YSYEKL. Trimming stripped 6 bases from V and 3 bases from J, with 15 bases between.